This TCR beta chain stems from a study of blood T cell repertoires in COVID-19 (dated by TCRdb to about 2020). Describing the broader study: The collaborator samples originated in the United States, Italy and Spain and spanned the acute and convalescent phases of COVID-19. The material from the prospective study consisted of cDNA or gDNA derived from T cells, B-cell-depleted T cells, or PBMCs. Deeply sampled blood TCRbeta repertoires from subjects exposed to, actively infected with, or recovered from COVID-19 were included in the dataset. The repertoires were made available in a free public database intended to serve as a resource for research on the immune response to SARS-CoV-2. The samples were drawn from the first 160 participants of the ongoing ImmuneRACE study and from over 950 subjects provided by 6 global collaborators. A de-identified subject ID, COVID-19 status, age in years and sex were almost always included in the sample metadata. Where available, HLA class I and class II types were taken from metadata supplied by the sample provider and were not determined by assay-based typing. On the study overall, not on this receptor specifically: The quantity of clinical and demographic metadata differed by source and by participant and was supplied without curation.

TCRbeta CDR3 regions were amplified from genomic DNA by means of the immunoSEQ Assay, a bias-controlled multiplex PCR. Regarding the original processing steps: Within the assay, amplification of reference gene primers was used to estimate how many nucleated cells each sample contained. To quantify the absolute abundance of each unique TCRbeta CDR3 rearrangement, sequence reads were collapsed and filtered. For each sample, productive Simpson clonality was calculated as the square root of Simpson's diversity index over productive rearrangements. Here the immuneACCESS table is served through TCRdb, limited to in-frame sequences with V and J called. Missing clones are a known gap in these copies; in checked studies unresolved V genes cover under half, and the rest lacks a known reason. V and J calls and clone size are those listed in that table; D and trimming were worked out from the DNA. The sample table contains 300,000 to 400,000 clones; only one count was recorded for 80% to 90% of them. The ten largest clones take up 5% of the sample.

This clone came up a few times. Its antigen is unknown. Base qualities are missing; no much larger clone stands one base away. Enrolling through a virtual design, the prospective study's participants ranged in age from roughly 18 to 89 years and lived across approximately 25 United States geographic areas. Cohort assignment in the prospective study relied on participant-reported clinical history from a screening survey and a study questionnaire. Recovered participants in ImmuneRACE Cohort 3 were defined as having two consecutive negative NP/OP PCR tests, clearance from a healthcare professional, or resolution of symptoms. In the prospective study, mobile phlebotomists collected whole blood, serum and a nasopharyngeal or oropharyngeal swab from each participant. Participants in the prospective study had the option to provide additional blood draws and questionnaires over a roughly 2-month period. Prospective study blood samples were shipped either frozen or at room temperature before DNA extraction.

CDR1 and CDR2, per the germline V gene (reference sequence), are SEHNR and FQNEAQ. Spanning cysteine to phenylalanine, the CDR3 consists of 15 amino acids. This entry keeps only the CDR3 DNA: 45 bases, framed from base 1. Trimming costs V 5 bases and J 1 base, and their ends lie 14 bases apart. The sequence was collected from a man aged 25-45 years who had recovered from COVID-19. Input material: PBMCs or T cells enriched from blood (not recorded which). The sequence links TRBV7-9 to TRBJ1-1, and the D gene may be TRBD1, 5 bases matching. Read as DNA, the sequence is TGTGCCAGCAGCAAAAGTCCCGACAGGAACACTGAAGCTTTCTTT. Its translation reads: CASSKSPDRNTEAFF.